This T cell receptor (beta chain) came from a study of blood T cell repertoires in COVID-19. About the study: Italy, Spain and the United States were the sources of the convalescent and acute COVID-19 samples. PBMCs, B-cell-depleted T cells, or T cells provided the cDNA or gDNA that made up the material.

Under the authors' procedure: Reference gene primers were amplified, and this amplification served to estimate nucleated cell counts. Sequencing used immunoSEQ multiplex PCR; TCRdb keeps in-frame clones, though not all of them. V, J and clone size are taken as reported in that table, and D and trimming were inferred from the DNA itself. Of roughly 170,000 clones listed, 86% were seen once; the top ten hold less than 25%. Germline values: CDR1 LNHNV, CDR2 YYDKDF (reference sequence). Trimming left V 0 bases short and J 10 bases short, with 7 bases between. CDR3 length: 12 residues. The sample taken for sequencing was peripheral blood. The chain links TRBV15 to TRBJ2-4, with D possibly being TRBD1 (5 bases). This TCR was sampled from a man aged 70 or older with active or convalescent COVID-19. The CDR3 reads CATSRDRGIQYF. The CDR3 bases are TGTGCCACCAGCAGAGATAGGGGAATTCAGTACTTC.